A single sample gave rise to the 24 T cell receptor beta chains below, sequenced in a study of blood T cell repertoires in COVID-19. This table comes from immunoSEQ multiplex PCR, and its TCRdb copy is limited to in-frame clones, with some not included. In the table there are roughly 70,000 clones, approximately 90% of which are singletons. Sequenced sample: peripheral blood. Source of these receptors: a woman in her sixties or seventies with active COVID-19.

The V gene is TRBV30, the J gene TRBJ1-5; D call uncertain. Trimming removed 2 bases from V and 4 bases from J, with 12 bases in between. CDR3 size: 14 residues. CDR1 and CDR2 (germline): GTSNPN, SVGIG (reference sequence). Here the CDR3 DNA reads TGTGCCTGGAGTCTGGGCAGTCAAAATCAGCCCCAGCATTTT. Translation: CAWSLGSQNQPQHF.

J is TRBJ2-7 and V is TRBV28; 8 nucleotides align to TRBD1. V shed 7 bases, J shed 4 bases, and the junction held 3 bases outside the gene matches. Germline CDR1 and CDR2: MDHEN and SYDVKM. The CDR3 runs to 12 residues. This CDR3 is CASNTGGYEQYF. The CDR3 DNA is TGTGCCAGCAATACAGGGGGTTACGAGCAGTACTTC.

The DNA of the CDR3 is TGCAGCGCCCGGACAGGGCGGCTAGTAGAGACCCAGTACTTC. Protein product: CSARTGRLVETQYF. The chain carries TRBV29-1 and TRBJ2-5; 8 positions match TRBD1. The CDR3 runs 14 residues. J was trimmed by 4 bases and V by 7 bases; bases with no gene match: 11. Germline V gene sequence: CDR1 SQVTM, CDR2 ANQGSEA.

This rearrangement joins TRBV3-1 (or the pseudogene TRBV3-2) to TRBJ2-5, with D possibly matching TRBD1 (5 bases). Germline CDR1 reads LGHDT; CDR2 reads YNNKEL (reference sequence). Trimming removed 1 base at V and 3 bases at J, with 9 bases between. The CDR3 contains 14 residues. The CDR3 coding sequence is TGTGCCAGCAGCCAAGTACGCAGGGAAGAGACCCAGTACTTC. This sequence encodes CASSQVRREETQYF.

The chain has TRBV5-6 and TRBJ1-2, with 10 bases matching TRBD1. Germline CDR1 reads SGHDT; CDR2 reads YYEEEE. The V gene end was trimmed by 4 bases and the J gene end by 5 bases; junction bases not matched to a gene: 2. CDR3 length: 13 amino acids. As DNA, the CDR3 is TGTGCCAGCAGCCAGGGACAGGGGTATGGCTACACCTTC. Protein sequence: CASSQGQGYGYTF.

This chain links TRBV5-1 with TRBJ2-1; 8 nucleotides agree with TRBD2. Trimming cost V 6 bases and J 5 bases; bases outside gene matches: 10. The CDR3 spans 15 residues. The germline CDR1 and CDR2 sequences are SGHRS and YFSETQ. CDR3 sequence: CASTNPGLGNNEQFF. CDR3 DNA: TGCGCCAGCACTAATCCGGGACTAGGGAACAATGAGCAGTTCTTC.

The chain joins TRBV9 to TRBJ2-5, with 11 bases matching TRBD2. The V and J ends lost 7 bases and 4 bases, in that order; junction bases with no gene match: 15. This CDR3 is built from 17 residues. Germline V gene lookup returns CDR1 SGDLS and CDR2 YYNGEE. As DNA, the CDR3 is TGTGCCAGCTCTCGTAGGCCCACTAGCGGGAGAGGAGAGACCCAGTACTTC. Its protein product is CASSRRPTSGRGETQYF.

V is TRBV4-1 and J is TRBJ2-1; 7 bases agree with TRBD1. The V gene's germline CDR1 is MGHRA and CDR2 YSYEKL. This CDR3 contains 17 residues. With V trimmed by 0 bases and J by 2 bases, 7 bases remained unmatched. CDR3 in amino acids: CASSQDLRTGAYNEQFF. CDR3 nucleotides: TGCGCCAGCAGCCAAGATTTACGGACAGGTGCCTACAATGAGCAGTTCTTC.

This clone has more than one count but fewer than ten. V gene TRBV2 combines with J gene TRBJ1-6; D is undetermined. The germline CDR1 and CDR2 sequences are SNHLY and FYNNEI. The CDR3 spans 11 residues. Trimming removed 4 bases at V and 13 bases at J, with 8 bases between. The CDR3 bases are TGTGCCAGCAGTGCCATGGCTCCCCTCCACTTT. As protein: CASSAMAPLHF.

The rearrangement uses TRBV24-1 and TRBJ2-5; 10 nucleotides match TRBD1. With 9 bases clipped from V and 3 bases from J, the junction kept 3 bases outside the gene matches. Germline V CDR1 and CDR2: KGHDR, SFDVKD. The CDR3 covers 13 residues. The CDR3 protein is CATVGTGEETQYF. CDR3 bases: TGTGCCACCGTCGGGACAGGGGAAGAGACCCAGTACTTC.

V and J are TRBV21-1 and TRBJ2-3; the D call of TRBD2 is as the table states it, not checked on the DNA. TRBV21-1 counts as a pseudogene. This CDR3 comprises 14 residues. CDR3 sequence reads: CAQTGTSGTDTQYF. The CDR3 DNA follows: TGTGCCCAAACCGGGACTAGCGGCACAGATACGCAGTATTTT.

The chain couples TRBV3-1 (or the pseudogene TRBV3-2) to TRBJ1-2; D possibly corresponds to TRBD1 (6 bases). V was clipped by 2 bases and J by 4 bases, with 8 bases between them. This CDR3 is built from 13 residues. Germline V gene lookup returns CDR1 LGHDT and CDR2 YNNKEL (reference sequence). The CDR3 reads CASSQRGTYGYTF. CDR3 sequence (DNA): TGTGCCAGCAGCCAAAGGGGGACCTATGGCTACACCTTC.

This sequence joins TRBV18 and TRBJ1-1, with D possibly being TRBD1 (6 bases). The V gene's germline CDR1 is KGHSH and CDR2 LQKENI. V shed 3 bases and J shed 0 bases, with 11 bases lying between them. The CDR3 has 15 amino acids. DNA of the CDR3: TGTGCCAGCTCACCGGACAGAGCTATGAACACTGAAGCTTTCTTT. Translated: CASSPDRAMNTEAFF.

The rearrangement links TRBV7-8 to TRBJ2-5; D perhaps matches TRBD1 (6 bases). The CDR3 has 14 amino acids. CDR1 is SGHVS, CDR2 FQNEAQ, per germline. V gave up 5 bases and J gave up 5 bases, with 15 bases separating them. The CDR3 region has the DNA TGTGCCAGCAGCCCCAGCCGACAGGTTGAGACCCAGTACTTC. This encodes CASSPSRQVETQYF.

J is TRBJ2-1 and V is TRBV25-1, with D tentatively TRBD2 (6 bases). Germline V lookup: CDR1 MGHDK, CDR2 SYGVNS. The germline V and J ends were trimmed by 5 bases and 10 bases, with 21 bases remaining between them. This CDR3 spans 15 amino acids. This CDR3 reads CASSPGGTGKEEQFF. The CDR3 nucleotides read TGTGCCAGCAGTCCTGGTGGGACTGGGAAGGAGGAGCAGTTCTTC.

The CDR3 region has the DNA TGTGCCAGCAGTTCTAGCGGGGCCGGTGTAGAGACCCAGTACTTC. Amino acid sequence: CASSSSGAGVETQYF. The genes are TRBV6-6 and TRBJ2-5; TRBD2 aligns across 9 bases. CDR3 size: 15 residues. The V and J ends lost 4 bases and 4 bases, in that order; junction bases with no gene match: 7. The germline CDR1 and CDR2 sequences are MNHNY and SVGAGI (reference sequence).

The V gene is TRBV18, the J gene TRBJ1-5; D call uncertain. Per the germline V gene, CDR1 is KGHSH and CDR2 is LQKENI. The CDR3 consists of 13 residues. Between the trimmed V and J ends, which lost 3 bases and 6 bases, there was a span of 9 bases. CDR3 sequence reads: CASSPSTGQPQHF. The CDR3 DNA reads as TGTGCCAGCTCACCCTCGACGGGTCAGCCCCAGCATTTT.

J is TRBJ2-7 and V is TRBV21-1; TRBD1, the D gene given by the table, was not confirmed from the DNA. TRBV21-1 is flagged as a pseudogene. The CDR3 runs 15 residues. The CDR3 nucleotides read TGTGCCAGCAGCCTAGGACAGGGACCTTCCTACGAGCAGTACTTC. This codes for CASSLGQGPSYEQYF.

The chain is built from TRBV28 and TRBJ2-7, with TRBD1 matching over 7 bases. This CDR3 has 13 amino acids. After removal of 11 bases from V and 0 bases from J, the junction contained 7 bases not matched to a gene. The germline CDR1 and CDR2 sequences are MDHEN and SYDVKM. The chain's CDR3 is CACATGPSYEQYF. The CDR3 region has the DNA TGTGCCTGCGCGACAGGGCCCTCCTACGAGCAGTACTTC.

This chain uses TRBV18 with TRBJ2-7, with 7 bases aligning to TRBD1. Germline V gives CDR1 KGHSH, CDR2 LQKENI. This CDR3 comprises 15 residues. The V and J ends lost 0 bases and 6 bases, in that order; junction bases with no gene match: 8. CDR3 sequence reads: CASSPPETGPLEQYF. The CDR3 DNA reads TGTGCCAGCTCACCACCGGAGACAGGGCCGCTCGAGCAGTACTTC.

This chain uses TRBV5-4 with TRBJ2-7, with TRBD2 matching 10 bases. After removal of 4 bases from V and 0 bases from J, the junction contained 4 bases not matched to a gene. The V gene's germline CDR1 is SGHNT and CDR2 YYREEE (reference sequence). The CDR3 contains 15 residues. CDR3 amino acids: CASSLLAGSSYEQYF. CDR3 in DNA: TGTGCCAGCAGCCTACTAGCGGGGAGCTCCTACGAGCAGTACTTC.

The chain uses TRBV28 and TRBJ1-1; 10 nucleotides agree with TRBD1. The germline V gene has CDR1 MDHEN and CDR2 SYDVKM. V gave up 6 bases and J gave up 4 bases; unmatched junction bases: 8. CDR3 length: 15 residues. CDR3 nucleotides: TGTGCCAGCAGCCGGACAGGGGGAAGGGGCACTGAAGCTTTCTTT. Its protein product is CASSRTGGRGTEAFF. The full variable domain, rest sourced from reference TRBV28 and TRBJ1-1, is DVKVTQSSRYLVKRTGEKVFLECVQDMDHENMFWYRQDPGLGLRLIYFSYDVKMKEKGDIPEGYSVSREKKERFSLILESASTNQTSMYLCASSRTGGRGTEAFFGQGTRLTVV.

CDR3 protein: CASSRDRGTGELFF. The CDR3 bases are TGTGCCAGCAGTCGGGACAGGGGAACCGGGGAGCTGTTTTTT. This chain links TRBV6-5 with TRBJ2-2; 10 bases line up with TRBD1. V shed 5 bases, J shed 5 bases, and the junction held 2 bases outside the gene matches. The CDR3 length is 14 residues. The V gene's germline CDR1 is MNHEY and CDR2 SVGAGI.

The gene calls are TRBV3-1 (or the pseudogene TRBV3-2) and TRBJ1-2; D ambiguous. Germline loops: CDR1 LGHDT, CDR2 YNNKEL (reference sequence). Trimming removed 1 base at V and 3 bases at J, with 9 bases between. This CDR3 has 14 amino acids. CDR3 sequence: CASSQGGRYYGYTF. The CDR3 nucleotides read TGTGCCAGCAGCCAAGGTGGCAGATACTATGGCTACACCTTC.